This T cell receptor beta chain derives from a study of blood T cell repertoires in COVID-19. Study details: Whether acute or convalescent, the COVID-19 samples came from the United States, Italy and Spain. Sources were T cells, B-cell-depleted T cells, or PBMCs; the material itself was cDNA or gDNA.

V shed 0 bases and J shed 1 base, with 6 bases lying between them. The CDR3 loop spans 14 amino acids. CDR1 SGHAT and CDR2 FQDESV come from the germline V gene (reference sequence). The sample holds one count of this clone. In the study's own analysis: Amplification with reference gene primers provided the estimates of nucleated cell counts. The repertoire was sequenced with immunoSEQ multiplex PCR; TCRdb's copy has only in-frame clones and lacks some. V and J calls and clone size are copied from that table; D and trimming were computed from the DNA. The sample includes a few hundred thousand clones, about 80% seen only once; the top ten take about 2%.

The TCR originated in a man aged 25 to 40 who had recovered from COVID-19. The source material was peripheral blood. The chain combines TRBV11-1 with TRBJ1-1; D not resolved. The CDR3 reads CASSLASRNTEAFF. CDR3 nucleotide sequence: TGTGCCAGCAGCTTAGCGTCCAGGAACACTGAAGCTTTCTTT. Full variable domain (missing parts from reference TRBV11-1 and TRBJ1-1): EAEVAQSPRYKITEKSQAVAFWCDPISGHATLYWYRQILGQGPELLVQFQDESVVDDSQLPKDRFSAERLKGVDSTLKIQPAELGDSAMYLCASSLASRNTEAFFGQGTRLTVV.